The source of this T cell receptor (beta chain) is a study of blood T cells in healthy people across ages. Study conclusions and caveats: The study lacked donor CMV status, which possibly confounded expanded clonotype changes.

A sample-barcoded 5' primer and a J-beta primer mix were used in a second PCR of about 6 to 11 cycles. TCRdb processed the 5' RACE reads anew with MiXCR; each CDR3 protein has one entry. The sample carries some 940,000 distinct CDR3 sequences, about 27% recorded once. V gave up 4 bases and J gave up 0 bases, with 10 bases separating them. Germline CDR1 SGHTA, CDR2 FQGNSA. This CDR3 has 15 residues. Comments on this clonotype: The target antigen is unknown.

The sample also formed part of further work on T cells of mothers and their children. As that study records: Six children, together with their three healthy Caucasian mothers, made up the donors. Mothers and children who were related shared slightly more overlap than unrelated pairs, but not significantly more.

The source is a woman aged 40 to 49 in good health. Sequencing was carried out using blood. This chain connects TRBV7-2 to TRBJ1-3; D not resolved. This chain's CDR3 is CASSSILSSGNTIYF. CDR3 DNA sequence: TGTGCCAGCAGCTCGATACTCAGCTCTGGAAACACCATATATTTT.